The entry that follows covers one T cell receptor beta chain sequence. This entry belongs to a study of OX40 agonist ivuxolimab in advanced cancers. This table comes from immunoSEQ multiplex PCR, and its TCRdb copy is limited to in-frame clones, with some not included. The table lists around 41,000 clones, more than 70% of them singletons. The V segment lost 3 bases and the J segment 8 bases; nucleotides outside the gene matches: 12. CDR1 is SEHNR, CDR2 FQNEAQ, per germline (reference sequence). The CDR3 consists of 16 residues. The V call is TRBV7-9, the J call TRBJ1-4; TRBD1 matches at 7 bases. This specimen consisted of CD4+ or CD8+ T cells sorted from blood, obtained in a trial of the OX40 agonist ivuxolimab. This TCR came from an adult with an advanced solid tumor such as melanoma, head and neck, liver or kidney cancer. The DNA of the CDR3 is TGTGCCAGCAGCTTCTCCCGACAGGGTCATAGGGAAAAACTGTTTTTT. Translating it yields CASSFSRQGHREKLFF.